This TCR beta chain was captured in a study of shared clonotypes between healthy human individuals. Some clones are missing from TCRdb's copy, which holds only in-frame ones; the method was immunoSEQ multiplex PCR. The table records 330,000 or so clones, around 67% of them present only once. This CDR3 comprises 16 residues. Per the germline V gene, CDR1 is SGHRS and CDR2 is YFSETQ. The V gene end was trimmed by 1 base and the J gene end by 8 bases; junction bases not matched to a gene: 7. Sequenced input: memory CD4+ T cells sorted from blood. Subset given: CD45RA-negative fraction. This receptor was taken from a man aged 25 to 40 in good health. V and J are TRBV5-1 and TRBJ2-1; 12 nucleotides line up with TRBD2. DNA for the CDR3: TGCGCCAGCAGCTTGCCAAGGACTAGCGGGATGTATGAGCAGTTCTTC. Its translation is CASSLPRTSGMYEQFF.